The 20 T cell receptor beta chains listed next were all sequenced from one sample in a study of shared clonotypes between healthy human individuals. The assay was immunoSEQ multiplex PCR, and TCRdb's table has in-frame clones only and misses some. The sample yields some 240,000 clones, 65% to 70% seen once. Sequencing was performed on memory CD4+ T cells sorted from blood. Subset reported: CD45RA-negative fraction. All receptors derive from a man younger than 40 in good health.

V usage is TRBV5-1 and J usage is TRBJ2-7; D remains ambiguous. The CDR3 covers 11 residues. Trimming removed 3 bases at V and 6 bases at J, with 7 bases between. Germline loops: CDR1 SGHRS, CDR2 YFSETQ. CDR3 in DNA: TGCGCCAGCAGCTCCGATTTCGAGCAGTACTTC. Translation: CASSSDFEQYF.

The chain links TRBV28 to TRBJ1-2, with no clear D. V was trimmed by 4 bases and J by 5 bases, leaving 5 bases between them. CDR1 MDHEN and CDR2 SYDVKM come from the germline V gene. The CDR3 is made up of 11 amino acids. CDR3 amino acids: CASSSSYGYTF. DNA of the CDR3: TGTGCCAGCAGTTCGTCGTATGGCTACACCTTC.

The V gene is TRBV5-4, the J gene TRBJ2-7; D is uncertain. CDR3 length: 12 amino acids. Germline V gives CDR1 SGHNT, CDR2 YYREEE (reference sequence). The V end lost 4 bases, the J end lost 0 bases, and 5 bases lay between the germline ends. The DNA of the CDR3 is TGTGCCAGCAGCGCTGACTCCTACGAGCAGTACTTC. Its translation: CASSADSYEQYF.

The chain combines TRBV5-1 with TRBJ2-7, with D perhaps being TRBD1 or TRBD2 (5 bases each). The germline CDR1 and CDR2 sequences are SGHRS and YFSETQ. V lost 4 bases, J lost 2 bases, and 13 bases lay in between. The CDR3 has 14 amino acids. CDR3 residues: CASSQWDGTYEQYF. CDR3 bases: TGCGCCAGCAGCCAATGGGACGGTACCTACGAGCAGTACTTC.

The V and J genes are TRBV11-2 and TRBJ2-3; TRBD2 matches 7 bases. V shed 8 bases and J 10 bases; nucleotides not matched to a gene: 18. The CDR3 consists of 15 residues. Per germline, CDR1 SGHAT and CDR2 FQNNGV. This CDR3 reads CASGTGAGVPPSQYF. CDR3 coding DNA: TGTGCCAGCGGCACCGGTGCGGGAGTTCCTCCATCGCAGTATTTT.

The chain recombines TRBV9 with TRBJ2-4; no clear D gene. The CDR3 totals 13 residues. Germline V gene lookup returns CDR1 SGDLS and CDR2 YYNGEE. Trimming shortened V by 2 bases and J by 6 bases, and 9 bases separated the two germline ends. The CDR3 DNA reads as TGTGCCAGCAGCGTCTCAAACGGAAACATTCAGTACTTC. Its protein is CASSVSNGNIQYF.

The chain uses TRBV10-2 and TRBJ1-1, with TRBD1 as a possible D gene (5 bases). Between the trimmed V and J ends, which lost 7 bases and 1 base, there was a span of 7 bases. The CDR3 runs to 12 residues. Per the germline V gene, CDR1 is WSHSY and CDR2 is SAAADI. The CDR3 DNA reads TGCGCCAGCAAAACAGGGAACACTGAAGCTTTCTTT. Its translation is CASKTGNTEAFF.

The chain couples TRBV4-1 to TRBJ2-7; D possibly corresponds to TRBD1 (5 bases). Trimming removed 1 base from V and 2 bases from J, with 12 bases in between. CDR3 size: 15 residues. Germline V gene sequence: CDR1 MGHRA, CDR2 YSYEKL. The CDR3 here is CASSQGQPPPYEQYF. Written as DNA, the CDR3 is TGCGCCAGCAGCCAAGGACAGCCCCCTCCCTACGAGCAGTACTTC.

The chain recombines TRBV6-5 with TRBJ2-7; TRBD2 matches 10 bases. The CDR3 is 13 amino acids. J gave up 5 bases and V 11 bases, and 9 bases lay outside the gene matches. The germline CDR1 and CDR2 sequences are MNHEY and SVGAGI. The CDR3 DNA reads TGTGCCGGCCCTAGCGGGAGTCGGCACGAGCAGTACTTC. It specifies CAGPSGSRHEQYF.

The table lists this clone with many counts. The rearrangement links TRBV5-1 to TRBJ2-1, with 8 bases matching TRBD2. V shed 4 bases, J shed 4 bases, and the junction held 16 bases outside the gene matches. The CDR3 contains 18 residues. The germline V gene has CDR1 SGHRS and CDR2 YFSETQ. DNA for the CDR3: TGCGCCAGCAGCCCTGGCTTAAAAGCGGGAGTAGATTACAATGAGCAGTTCTTC. Protein: CASSPGLKAGVDYNEQFF.

In its sample, this clone was seen many times. The chain uses TRBV2 and TRBJ2-7; TRBD1 agrees at 9 bases. The CDR3 has 12 residues. Germline V gene sequence: CDR1 SNHLY, CDR2 FYNNEI. V gave up 10 bases and J gave up 4 bases; unmatched junction bases: 5. CDR3 DNA: TGTGCCACCAGGACAGGGGAATACGAGCAGTACTTC. Encoded protein: CATRTGEYEQYF.

This clone appeared once. The CDR3 reads CASSQGGTGADTEAFF. CDR3 in DNA: TGCGCCAGCAGCCAAGGGGGGACAGGGGCGGACACTGAAGCTTTCTTT. The rearrangement links TRBV4-3 to TRBJ1-1; 10 positions agree with TRBD1. The germline V gene has CDR1 LGHNA and CDR2 YSLEER. V trimming: 1 base; J trimming: 3 bases; junction bases outside the gene matches: 5. The length of the CDR3 is 16 residues.

This sequence joins TRBV5-1 and TRBJ1-3, with D possibly TRBD1 on 5 matching bases. Germline CDR1 is SGHRS and CDR2 is YFSETQ. V dropped 4 bases and J dropped 4 bases, with 18 bases sitting between them. The CDR3 runs 16 residues. CDR3 sequence: CASSPYKRGIGNTIYF. The CDR3 DNA follows: TGCGCCAGCAGCCCGTATAAAAGGGGTATAGGAAACACCATATATTTT.

This clone was observed a handful of times. V usage is TRBV6-1 and J usage is TRBJ1-2; unclear D gene. V was cut by 2 bases and J by 0 bases, with 4 bases left in between. This CDR3 is built from 13 residues. CDR1 is MNHNS and CDR2 is SASEGT in the germline V gene. CDR3 nucleotides: TGTGCCAGCAGTGAACTGTCTAACTATGGCTACACCTTC. Its protein is CASSELSNYGYTF.

The V gene is TRBV7-9, the J gene TRBJ2-7; 7 bases line up with TRBD2. CDR1 SEHNR and CDR2 FQNEAQ come from the germline V gene (reference sequence). The V gene end was trimmed by 3 bases and the J gene end by 3 bases; junction bases not matched to a gene: 5. CDR3 size: 14 residues. CDR3: CASSFEGGSYEQYF. CDR3 DNA: TGTGCCAGCAGCTTTGAGGGAGGGAGCTACGAGCAGTACTTC.

CDR3 sequence: CASKQGASNEKLFF. CDR3 DNA sequence: TGCGCCAGTAAACAGGGGGCTTCTAATGAAAAACTGTTTTTT. V is TRBV5-1 and J is TRBJ1-4; 9 bases are shared with TRBD1. The V segment lost 8 bases and the J segment 3 bases; nucleotides outside the gene matches: 5. The CDR3 runs to 14 residues. The germline gives CDR1 SGHRS, CDR2 YFSETQ.

This chain joins TRBV5-1 and TRBJ2-7; 8 bases fit TRBD1. The CDR3 consists of 14 residues. Germline values: CDR1 SGHRS, CDR2 YFSETQ. The J segment lost 5 bases and the V segment lost 1 base, leaving 5 bases of the junction unmatched. CDR3 nucleotides: TGCGCCAGCAGCTTGATGTCAGGGGGCGACGAGCAGTACTTC. Encoded protein: CASSLMSGGDEQYF.

This clone was counted a few times. The V gene is TRBV2, the J gene TRBJ1-2; TRBD1 matches at 9 bases. The V gene's germline CDR1 is SNHLY and CDR2 FYNNEI. Trimming removed 4 bases from V and 4 bases from J; junction bases left unmatched: 4. There are 14 residues in the CDR3. The CDR3 DNA follows: TGTGCCAGCAGTGCTGGACAGGGGTCCTATGGCTACACCTTC. Its translation is CASSAGQGSYGYTF.

In its sample, this clone was seen many times. This chain's CDR3 is CASSLGNSYEQYF. CDR3 bases: TGTGCCAGCAGTTTAGGCAACAGCTACGAGCAGTACTTC. The rearrangement uses TRBV28 and TRBJ2-7; D gene uncertain. V lost 2 bases and J 3 bases, leaving 8 bases between the germline ends. In germline, CDR1 is MDHEN, CDR2 SYDVKM. The CDR3 length is 13 residues.

In this sample, this clone turned up a few times. The chain couples TRBV9 to TRBJ2-7; 9 bases map to TRBD2. The germline V gene has CDR1 SGDLS and CDR2 YYNGEE. There are 16 residues in the CDR3. Trimming took 0 bases from V and 3 from J; bases not matched to a gene: 7. CDR3 nucleotides: TGTGCCAGCAGCGTAGGGGAGCGGGAGGCTTTCTACGAGCAGTACTTC. It is translated as CASSVGEREAFYEQYF.